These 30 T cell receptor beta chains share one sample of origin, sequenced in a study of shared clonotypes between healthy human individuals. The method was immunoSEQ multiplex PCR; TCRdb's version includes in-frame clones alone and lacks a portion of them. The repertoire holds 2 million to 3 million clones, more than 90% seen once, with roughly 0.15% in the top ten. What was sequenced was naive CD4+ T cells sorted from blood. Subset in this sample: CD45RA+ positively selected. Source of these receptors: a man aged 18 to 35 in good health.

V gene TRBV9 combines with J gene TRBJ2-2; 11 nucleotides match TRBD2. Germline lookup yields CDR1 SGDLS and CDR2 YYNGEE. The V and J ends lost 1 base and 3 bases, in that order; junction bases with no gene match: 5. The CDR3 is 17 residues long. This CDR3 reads CASSVTLAGAYTGELFF. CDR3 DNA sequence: TGTGCCAGCAGCGTAACACTAGCGGGAGCCTACACCGGGGAGCTGTTTTTT.

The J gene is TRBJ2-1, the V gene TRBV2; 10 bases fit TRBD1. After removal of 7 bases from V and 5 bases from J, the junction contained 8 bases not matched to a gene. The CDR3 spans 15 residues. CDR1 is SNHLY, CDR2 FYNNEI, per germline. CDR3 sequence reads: CASTLGQGQNNEQFF. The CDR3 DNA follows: TGTGCCAGCACTCTGGGACAGGGGCAAAACAATGAGCAGTTCTTC. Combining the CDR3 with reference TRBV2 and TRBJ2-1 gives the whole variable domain EPEVTQTPSHQVTQMGQEVILRCVPISNHLYFYWYRQILGQKVEFLVSFYNNEISEKSEIFDDQFSVERPDGSNFTLKIRSTKLEDSAMYFCASTLGQGQNNEQFFGPGTRLTVL.

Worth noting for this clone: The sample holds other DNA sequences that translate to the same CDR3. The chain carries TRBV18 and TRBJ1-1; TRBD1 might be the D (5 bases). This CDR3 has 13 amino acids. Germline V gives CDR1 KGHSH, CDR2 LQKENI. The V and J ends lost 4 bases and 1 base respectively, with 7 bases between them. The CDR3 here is CASSLGENTEAFF. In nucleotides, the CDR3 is TGTGCCAGCTCACTGGGGGAGAACACTGAAGCTTTCTTT.

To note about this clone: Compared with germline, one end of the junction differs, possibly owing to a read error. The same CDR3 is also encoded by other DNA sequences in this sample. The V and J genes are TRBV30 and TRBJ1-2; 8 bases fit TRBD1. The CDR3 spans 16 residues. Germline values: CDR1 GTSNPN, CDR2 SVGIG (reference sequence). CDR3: CAWSPWSGTGNYGYTF. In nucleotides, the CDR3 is TGTGCTTGGAGTCCTTGGTCCGGGACAGGAAACTATGGCTACACCTTC. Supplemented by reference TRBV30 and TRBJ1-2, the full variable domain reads SQTIHQWPATLVQPVGSPLSLECTVEGTSNPNLYWYRQAAGRGLQLLFYSVGIGQISSEVPQNLSASRPQDRQFILSSKKLLLSDSGFYLCAWSPWSGTGNYGYTFGSGTRLTVV.

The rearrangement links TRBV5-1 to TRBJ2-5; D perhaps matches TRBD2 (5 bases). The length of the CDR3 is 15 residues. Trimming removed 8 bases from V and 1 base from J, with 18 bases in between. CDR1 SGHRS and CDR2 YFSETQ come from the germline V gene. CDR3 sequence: CASSLQREPQETQYF. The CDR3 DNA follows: TGCGCCAGTTCTCTACAAAGGGAGCCCCAAGAGACCCAGTACTTC.

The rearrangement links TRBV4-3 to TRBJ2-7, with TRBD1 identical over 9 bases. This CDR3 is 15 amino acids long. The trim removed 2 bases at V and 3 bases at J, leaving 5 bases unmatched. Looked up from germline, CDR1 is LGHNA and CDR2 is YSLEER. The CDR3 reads CASSQRTGAGYEQYF. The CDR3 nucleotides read TGCGCCAGCAGCCAACGGACAGGGGCGGGCTACGAGCAGTACTTC.

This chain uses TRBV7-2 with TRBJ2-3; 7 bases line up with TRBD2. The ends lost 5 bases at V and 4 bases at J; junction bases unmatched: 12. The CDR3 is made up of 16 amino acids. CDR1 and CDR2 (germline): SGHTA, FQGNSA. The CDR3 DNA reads TGTGCCAGCAGCCCGTGGGGGGGGAGTGGAGCAGATACGCAGTATTTT. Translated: CASSPWGGSGADTQYF. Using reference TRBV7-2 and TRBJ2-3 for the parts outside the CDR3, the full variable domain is GAGVSQSPSNKVTEKGKDVELRCDPISGHTALYWYRQSLGQGLEFLIYFQGNSAPDKSGLPSDRFSAERTGGSVSTLTIQRTQQEDSAVYLCASSPWGGSGADTQYFGPGTRLTVL.

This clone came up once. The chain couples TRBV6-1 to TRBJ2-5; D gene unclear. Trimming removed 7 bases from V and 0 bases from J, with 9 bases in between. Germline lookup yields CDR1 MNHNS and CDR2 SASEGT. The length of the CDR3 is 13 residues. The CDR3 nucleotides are TGTGCCAGCACAGATAAGTACCAAGAGACCCAGTACTTC. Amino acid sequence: CASTDKYQETQYF.

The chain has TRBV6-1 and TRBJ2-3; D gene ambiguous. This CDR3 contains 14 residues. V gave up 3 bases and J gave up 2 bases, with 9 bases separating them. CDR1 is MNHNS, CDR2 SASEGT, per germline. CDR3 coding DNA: TGTGCCAGCAGTGATGGGCCAGCCACAGATACGCAGTATTTT. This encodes CASSDGPATDTQYF.

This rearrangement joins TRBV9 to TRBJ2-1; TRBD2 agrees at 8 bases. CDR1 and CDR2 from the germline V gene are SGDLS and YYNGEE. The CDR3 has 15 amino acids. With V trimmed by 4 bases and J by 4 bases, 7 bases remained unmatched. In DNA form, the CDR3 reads TGTGCCAGCAGCCGCTCTACTAGCGGATACAATGAGCAGTTCTTC. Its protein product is CASSRSTSGYNEQFF.

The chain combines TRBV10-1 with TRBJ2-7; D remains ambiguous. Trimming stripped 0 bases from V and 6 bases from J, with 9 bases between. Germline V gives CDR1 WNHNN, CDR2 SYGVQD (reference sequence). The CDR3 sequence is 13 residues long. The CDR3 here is CASSESSRAEQYF. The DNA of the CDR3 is TGCGCCAGCAGTGAGTCGAGTAGGGCCGAGCAGTACTTC.

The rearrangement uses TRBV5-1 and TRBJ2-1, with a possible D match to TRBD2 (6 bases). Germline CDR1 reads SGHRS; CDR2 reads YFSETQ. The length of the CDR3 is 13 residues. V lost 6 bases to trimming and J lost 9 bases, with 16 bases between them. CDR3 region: CASTIEEGAEQFF. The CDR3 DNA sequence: TGCGCCAGCACCATAGAGGAGGGCGCTGAGCAGTTCTTC.

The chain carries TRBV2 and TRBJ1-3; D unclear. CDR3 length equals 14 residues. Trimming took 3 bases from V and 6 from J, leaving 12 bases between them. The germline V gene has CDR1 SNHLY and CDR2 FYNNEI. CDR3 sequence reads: CASSDPGRVNTIYF. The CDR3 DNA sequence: TGTGCCAGCAGTGATCCGGGAAGGGTAAACACCATATATTTT.

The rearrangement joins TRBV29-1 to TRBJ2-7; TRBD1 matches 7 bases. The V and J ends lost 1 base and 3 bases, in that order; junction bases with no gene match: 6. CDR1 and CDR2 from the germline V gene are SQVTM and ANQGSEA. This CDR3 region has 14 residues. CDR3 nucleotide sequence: TGCAGCGTTGAAGTTGAGGGACAGTTCTACGAGCAGTACTTC. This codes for CSVEVEGQFYEQYF.

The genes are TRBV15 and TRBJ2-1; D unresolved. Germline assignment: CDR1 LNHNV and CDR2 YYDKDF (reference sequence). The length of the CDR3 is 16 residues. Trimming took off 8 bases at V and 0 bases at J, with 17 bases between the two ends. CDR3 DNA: TGTGCCACCCGCCCAGTGCTTACGAGCTCCTACAATGAGCAGTTCTTC. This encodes CATRPVLTSSYNEQFF.

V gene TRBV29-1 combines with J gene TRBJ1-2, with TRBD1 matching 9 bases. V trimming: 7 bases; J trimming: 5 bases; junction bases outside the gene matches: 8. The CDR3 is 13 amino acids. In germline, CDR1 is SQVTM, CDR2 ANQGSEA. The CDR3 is CSDRQGGRYGYTF. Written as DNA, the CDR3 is TGCAGCGATAGACAGGGGGGACGGTATGGCTACACCTTC.

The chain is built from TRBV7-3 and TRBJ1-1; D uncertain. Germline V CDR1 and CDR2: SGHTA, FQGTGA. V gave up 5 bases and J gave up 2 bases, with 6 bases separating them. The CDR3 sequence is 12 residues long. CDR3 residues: CASSQGNTEAFF. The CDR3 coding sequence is TGTGCCAGCAGCCAAGGCAACACTGAAGCTTTCTTT.

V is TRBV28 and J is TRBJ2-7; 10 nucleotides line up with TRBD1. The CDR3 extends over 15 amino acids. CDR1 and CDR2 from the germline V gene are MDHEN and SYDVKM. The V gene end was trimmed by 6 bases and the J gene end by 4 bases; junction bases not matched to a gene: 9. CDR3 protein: CASSSADRGNYEQYF. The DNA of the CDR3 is TGTGCCAGCAGCAGCGCGGACAGGGGGAATTACGAGCAGTACTTC.

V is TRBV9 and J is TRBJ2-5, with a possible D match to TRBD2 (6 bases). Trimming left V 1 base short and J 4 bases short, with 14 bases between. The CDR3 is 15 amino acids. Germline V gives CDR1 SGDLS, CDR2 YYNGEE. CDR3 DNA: TGTGCCAGCAGCGTAACGCTAGGAGGGCGAGAGACCCAGTACTTC. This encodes CASSVTLGGRETQYF.

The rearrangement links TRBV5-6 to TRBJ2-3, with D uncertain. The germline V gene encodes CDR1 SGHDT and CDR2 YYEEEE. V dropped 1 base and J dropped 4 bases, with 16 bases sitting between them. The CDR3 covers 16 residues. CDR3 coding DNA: TGTGCCAGCAGCTTGACAGCCCCACGGATCCCAGATACGCAGTATTTT. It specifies CASSLTAPRIPDTQYF.

The CDR3 sequence is CASSFRQGNTEAFF. The CDR3 bases are TGTGCCAGCAGCTTTCGACAGGGGAACACTGAAGCTTTCTTT. The chain links TRBV7-2 to TRBJ1-1, with 7 bases lining up with TRBD1. CDR3 length equals 14 residues. The germline V gene has CDR1 SGHTA and CDR2 FQGNSA. The trim removed 3 bases at V and 1 base at J, leaving 2 bases unmatched. Looking up the rest from reference TRBV7-2 and TRBJ1-1 gives the full variable domain: GAGVSQSPSNKVTEKGKDVELRCDPISGHTALYWYRQSLGQGLEFLIYFQGNSAPDKSGLPSDRFSAERTGGSVSTLTIQRTQQEDSAVYLCASSFRQGNTEAFFGQGTRLTVV.

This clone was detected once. The CDR3 bases are TGTGCCAGCACACCCCCTGGGGGGGGGATAAAGGTGTGGGGCTACACCTTC. This sequence encodes CASTPPGGGIKVWGYTF. This sequence joins TRBV7-2 and TRBJ1-2, with a possible D match to TRBD1 (5 bases). Trimming removed 7 bases at V and 8 bases at J, with 29 bases between. This CDR3 has 17 residues. CDR1 is SGHTA, CDR2 FQGNSA, per germline.

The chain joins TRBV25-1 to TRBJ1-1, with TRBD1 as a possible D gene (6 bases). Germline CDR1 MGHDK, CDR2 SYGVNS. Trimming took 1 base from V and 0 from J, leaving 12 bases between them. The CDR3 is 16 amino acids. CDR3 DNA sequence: TGTGCCAGCAGTGAATCCAGGGGAAGATTGAACACTGAAGCTTTCTTT. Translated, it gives CASSESRGRLNTEAFF.

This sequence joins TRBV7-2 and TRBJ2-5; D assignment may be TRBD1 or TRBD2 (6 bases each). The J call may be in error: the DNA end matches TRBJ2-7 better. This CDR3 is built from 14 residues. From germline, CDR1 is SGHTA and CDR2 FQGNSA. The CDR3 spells CASSLDGGGYEQYF. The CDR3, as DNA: TGTGCCAGCAGCTTAGATGGAGGGGGCTACGAGCAGTACTTC.

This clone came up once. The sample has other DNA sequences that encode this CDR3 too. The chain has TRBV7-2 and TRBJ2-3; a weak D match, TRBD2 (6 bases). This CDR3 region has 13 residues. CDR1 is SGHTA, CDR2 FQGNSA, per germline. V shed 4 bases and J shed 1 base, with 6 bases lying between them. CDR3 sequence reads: CASSSGGTDTQYF. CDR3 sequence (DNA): TGTGCCAGCAGCTCGGGAGGCACAGATACGCAGTATTTT.

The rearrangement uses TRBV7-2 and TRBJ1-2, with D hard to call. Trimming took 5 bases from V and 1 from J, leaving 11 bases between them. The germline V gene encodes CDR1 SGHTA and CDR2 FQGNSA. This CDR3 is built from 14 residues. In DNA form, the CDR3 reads TGTGCCAGCAGCCCAGGACTGATTAACTATGGCTACACCTTC. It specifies CASSPGLINYGYTF.

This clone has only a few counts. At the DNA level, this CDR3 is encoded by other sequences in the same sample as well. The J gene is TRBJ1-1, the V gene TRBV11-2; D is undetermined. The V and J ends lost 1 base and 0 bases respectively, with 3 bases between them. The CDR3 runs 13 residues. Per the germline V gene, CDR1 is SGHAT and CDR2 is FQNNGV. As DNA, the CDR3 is TGTGCCAGCAGCTTAGGGGTGAACACTGAAGCTTTCTTT. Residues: CASSLGVNTEAFF.

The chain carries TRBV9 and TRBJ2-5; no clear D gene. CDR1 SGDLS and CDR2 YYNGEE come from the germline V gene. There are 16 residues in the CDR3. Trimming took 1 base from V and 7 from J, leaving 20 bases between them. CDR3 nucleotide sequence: TGTGCCAGCAGCGTAAGCCCGGGTGGAGCGACGGTGACCCAGTACTTC. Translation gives CASSVSPGGATVTQYF. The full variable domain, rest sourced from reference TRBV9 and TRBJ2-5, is DSGVTQTPKHLITATGQRVTLRCSPRSGDLSVYWYQQSLDQGLQFLIQYYNGEERAKGNILERFSAQQFPDLHSELNLSSLELGDSALYFCASSVSPGGATVTQYFGPGTRLLVL.

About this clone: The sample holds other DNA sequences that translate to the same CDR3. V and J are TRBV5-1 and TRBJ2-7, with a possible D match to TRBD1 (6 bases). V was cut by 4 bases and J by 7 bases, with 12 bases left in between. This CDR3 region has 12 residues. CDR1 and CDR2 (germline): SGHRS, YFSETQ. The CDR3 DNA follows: TGCGCCAGCAGCCCAGGGGTGAGGGAGCAGTACTTC. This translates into CASSPGVREQYF.

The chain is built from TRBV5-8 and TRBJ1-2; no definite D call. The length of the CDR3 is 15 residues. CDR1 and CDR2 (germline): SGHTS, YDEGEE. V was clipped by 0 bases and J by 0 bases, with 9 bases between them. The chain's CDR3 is CASSLGRSTNYGYTF. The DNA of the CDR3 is TGTGCCAGCAGCTTGGGACGGTCTACTAACTATGGCTACACCTTC. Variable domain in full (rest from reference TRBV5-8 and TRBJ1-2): EAGVTQSPTHLIKTRGQQATLRCSPISGHTSVYWYQQALGLGLQFLLWYDEGEERNRGNFPPRFSGRQFPNYSSELNVNALELEDSALYLCASSLGRSTNYGYTFGSGTRLTVV.